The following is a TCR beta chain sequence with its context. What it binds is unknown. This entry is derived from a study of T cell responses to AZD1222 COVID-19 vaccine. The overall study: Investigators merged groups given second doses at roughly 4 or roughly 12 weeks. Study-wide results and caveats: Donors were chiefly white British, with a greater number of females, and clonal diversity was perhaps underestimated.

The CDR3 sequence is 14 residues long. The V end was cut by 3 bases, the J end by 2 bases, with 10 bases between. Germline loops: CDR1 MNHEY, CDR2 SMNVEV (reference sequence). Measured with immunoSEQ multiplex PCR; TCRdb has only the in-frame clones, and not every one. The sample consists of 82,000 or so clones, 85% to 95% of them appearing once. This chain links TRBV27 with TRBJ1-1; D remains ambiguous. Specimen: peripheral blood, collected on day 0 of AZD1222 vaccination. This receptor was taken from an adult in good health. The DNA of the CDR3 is TGTGCCAGCAGTTTCGTGAGCTTCAACACTGAAGCTTTCTTT. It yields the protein CASSFVSFNTEAFF.